The sequence of this TCR beta chain was determined in a study of cytomegalovirus exposure and HLA in healthy donors. As for the study in general: Genetic ancestry analysis placed around four fifths of the 398 donors that were genotyped in the Caucasian-associated cluster. Broader study findings: On later analysis, the bulk of CMV-associated TCR beta chains appeared to be HLA-restricted. It was in a later analysis that TCR association rates were seen to vary by HLA locus, highest for DRB1 and lowest for HLA-C. CMV serostatus was the only immune exposure information that was available.

This clone was counted only a few times. Its target is unknown. The V gene lost 0 bases and the J gene lost 0 bases, with 4 bases spanning the gap. Germline V lookup: CDR1 SGDLS, CDR2 YYNGEE. This CDR3 is 15 amino acids long. 60 Vbeta and 13 Jbeta primers were used in PCR. Clones were read by immunoSEQ multiplex PCR, and TCRdb kept only the in-frame ones, dropping some. The repertoire holds around 180,000 clones, 65% to 85% seen once, with over 2% in the top ten. The receptor was derived from a man aged 55 to 70 in good health and CMV-seronegative. The chain recombines TRBV9 with TRBJ2-6, with unresolved D. The sequenced sample consisted of PBMCs. The CDR3 spells CASSVGHSGANVLTF. CDR3 DNA sequence: TGTGCCAGCAGCGTAGGGCACTCTGGGGCCAACGTCCTGACTTTC.